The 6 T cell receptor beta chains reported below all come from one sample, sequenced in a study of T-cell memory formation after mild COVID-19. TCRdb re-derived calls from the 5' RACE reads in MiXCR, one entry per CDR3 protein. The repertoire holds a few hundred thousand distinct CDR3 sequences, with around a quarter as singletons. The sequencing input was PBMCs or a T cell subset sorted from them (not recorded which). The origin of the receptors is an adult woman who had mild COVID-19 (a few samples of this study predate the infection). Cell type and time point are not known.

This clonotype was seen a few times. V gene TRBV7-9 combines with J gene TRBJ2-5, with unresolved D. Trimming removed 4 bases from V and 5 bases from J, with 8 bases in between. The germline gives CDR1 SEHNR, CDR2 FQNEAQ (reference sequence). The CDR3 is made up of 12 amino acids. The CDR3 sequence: CASSSPWETQYF. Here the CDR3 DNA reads TGTGCCAGCAGCTCCCCCTGGGAGACCCAGTACTTC. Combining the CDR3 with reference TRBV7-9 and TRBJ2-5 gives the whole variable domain DTGVSQNPRHKITKRGQNVTFRCDPISEHNRLYWYRQTLGQGPEFLTYFQNEAQLEKSRLLSDRFSAERPKGSFSTLEIQRTEQGDSAMYLCASSSPWETQYFGPGTRLLVL.

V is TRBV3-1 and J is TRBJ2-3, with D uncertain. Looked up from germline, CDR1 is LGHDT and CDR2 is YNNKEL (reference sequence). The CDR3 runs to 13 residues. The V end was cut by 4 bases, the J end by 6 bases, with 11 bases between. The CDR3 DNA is TGTGCCAGCAGCCGGAACTTAGTGGATACGCAGTATTTT. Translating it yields CASSRNLVDTQYF.

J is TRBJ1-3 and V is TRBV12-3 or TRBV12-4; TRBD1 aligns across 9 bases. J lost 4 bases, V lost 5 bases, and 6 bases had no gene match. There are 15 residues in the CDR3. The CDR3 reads CASSTGTGPGNTIYF. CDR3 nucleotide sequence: TGTGCCAGCAGTACCGGGACAGGGCCGGGAAACACCATATATTTT.

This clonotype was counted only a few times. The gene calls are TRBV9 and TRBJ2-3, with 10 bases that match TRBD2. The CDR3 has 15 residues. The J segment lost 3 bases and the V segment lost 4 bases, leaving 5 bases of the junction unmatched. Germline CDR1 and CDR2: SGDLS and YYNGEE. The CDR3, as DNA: TGTGCCAGCAGCCACAGCGGGGGGGCGACAGATACGCAGTATTTT. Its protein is CASSHSGGATDTQYF.

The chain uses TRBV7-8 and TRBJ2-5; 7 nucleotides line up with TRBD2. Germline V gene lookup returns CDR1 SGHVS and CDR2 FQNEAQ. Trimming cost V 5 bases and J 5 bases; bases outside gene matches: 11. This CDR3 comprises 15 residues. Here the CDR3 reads CASSTYGAGSETQYF. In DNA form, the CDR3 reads TGTGCCAGCAGCACGTACGGAGCGGGAAGCGAGACCCAGTACTTC.

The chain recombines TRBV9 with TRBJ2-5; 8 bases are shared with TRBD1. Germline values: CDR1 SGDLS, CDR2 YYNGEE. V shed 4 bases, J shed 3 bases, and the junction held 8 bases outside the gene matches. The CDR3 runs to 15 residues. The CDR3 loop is CASSPRQGFKETQYF. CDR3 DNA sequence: TGTGCCAGCAGCCCAAGACAGGGGTTTAAAGAGACCCAGTACTTC.